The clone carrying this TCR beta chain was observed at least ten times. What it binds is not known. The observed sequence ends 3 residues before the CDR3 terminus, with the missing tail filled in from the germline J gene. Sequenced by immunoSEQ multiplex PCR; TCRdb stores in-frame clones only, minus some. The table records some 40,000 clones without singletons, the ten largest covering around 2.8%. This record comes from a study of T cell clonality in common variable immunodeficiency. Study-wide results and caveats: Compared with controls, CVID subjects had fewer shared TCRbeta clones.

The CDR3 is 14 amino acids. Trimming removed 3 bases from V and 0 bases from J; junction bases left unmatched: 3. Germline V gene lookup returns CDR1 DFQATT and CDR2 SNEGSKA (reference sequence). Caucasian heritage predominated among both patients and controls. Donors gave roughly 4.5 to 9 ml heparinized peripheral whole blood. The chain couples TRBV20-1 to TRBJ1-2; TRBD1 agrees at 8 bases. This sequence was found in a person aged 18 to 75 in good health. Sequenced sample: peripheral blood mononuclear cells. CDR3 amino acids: CSARGTGSNYGYTF. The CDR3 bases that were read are TGCAGTGCTAGGGGGACAGGTTCTAACTATGGC.